Listed below are T cell receptor beta chains from one sample, sequenced in a study of shared clonotypes between healthy human individuals. The data were produced by immunoSEQ multiplex PCR, yet TCRdb's version contains in-frame clones alone and is incomplete. The profile shows millions of clones, around 94% of them singletons. The sequenced material came from naive CD4+ T cells sorted from blood. These receptors were obtained from a man between 18 and 35 years old in good health. The CDR3 runs from the conserved cysteine through the conserved F or W. Each record gives: V gene, D gene, clone size, J gene, CDR3 protein, CDR3 DNA. D genes are given only for firm matches. The size field is filled for only some rows; it gives once, few, many or a size class.

>TRBV19|TRBD1|-|TRBJ2-1
CASSEGQGARQFF
TGTGCCAGTAGTGAGGGACAGGGGGCCAGGCAGTTCTTC
>TRBV4-2|-|-|TRBJ2-7
CASSQERHSYEQYF
TGTGCCAGCAGCCAAGAAAGGCACTCCTACGAGCAGTACTTC
>TRBV5-1|TRBD1|-|TRBJ1-6
CASSWTGENSPLHF
TGCGCCAGCAGCTGGACAGGGGAAAATTCACCCCTCCACTTT
>TRBV10-3|-|once|TRBJ2-1
CAISTTPPLDEQFF
TGTGCCATCAGTACAACCCCTCCTTTGGATGAGCAGTTCTTC
>TRBV19|-|-|TRBJ2-3
CASSISSSTDTQYF
TGTGCCAGCTCGATCTCTAGCAGCACAGATACGCAGTATTTT
>TRBV4-3|-|-|TRBJ2-1
CASSQAYGLSSYNEQFF
TGCGCCAGCAGCCAAGCCTACGGACTAAGCTCCTACAATGAGCAGTTCTTC
>TRBV6-6|-|-|TRBJ2-2
CASSYLRNTGELFF
TGTGCCAGCAGTTACCTCCGGAACACCGGGGAGCTGTTTTTT
>TRBV7-2|-|-|TRBJ2-1
CASSLGQLNNEQFF
TGTGCCAGCAGCTTAGGACAGTTGAACAATGAGCAGTTCTTC
>TRBV6-5|TRBD1|-|TRBJ1-6
CASSSPTGLSSPLHF
TGTGCCAGCAGTTCCCCGACAGGGCTTAGTTCACCCCTCCACTTT
>TRBV6-5|-|-|TRBJ2-2
CASSYSLGKYAGELFF
TGTGCCAGCAGTTACTCGTTGGGGAAATATGCCGGGGAGCTGTTTTTT
>TRBV7-2|TRBD2|-|TRBJ2-3
CASSLGTKSGERQYF
TGTGCCAGCAGCTTAGGGACCAAAAGCGGGGAAAGGCAGTATTTT
>TRBV10-3|-|-|TRBJ2-2
CAISVDSYTGELFF
TGTGCCATCAGTGTAGATAGCTACACCGGGGAGCTGTTTTTT
>TRBV10-3|TRBD1|-|TRBJ2-4
CAISPTGLKNIQYF
TGTGCCATCAGTCCGACAGGGTTGAAAAACATTCAGTACTTC
>TRBV6-1|-|-|TRBJ2-1
CASSESHSGPYNEQFF
TGTGCCAGCAGTGAAAGCCATAGCGGTCCGTACAATGAGCAGTTCTTC
>TRBV28|-|-|TRBJ1-1
CASRRGTEAFF
TGTGCCAGCAGGCGGGGCACTGAAGCTTTCTTT
>TRBV5-1|TRBD1|-|TRBJ2-2
CASSLDRGTGELFF
TGCGCCAGCAGCCTTGACAGGGGGACCGGGGAGCTGTTTTTT
>TRBV21-1|-|-|TRBJ1-1
CASSKFSTGCAEAFF
TGTGCCAGCAGCAAGTTCTCTACGGGGTGCGCTGAAGCTTTCTTT
>TRBV30|TRBD1|-|TRBJ1-6
CAWQPGQKHNSPLHF
TGTGCCTGGCAACCGGGACAGAAACATAATTCACCCCTCCACTTT
>TRBV9|-|-|TRBJ1-4
CASSVAPRATNEKLFF
TGTGCCAGCAGCGTAGCTCCAAGGGCAACTAATGAAAAACTGTTTTTT
>TRBV5-4|-|-|TRBJ2-2
CASSSGHSRANTGELFF
TGTGCCAGCAGCTCGGGACACTCTAGAGCGAACACCGGGGAGCTGTTTTTT
>TRBV7-9|-|-|TRBJ1-2
CASSLVNYGYTF
TGTGCCAGCAGCTTAGTAAACTATGGCTACACCTTC
>TRBV7-2|-|once|TRBJ2-3
CASALEGRTTQYF
TGTGCCAGCGCCCTCGAGGGGCGAACTACGCAGTATTTT
>TRBV30|TRBD1|-|TRBJ2-7
CAARGGAGGISSVQLREQYF
TGTGCCGCGCGAGGTGGGGCAGGGGGTATTAGTAGCGTACAACTACGCGAGCAGTACTTC
>TRBV10-3|-|-|TRBJ1-5
CAISGTQDSNQPQHF
TGTGCCATCAGTGGGACACAAGATAGCAATCAGCCCCAGCATTTT
>TRBV7-2|TRBD2|-|TRBJ2-5
CASSSGLAGVGETQYF
TGTGCCAGCAGCTCCGGACTAGCGGGAGTGGGGGAGACCCAGTACTTC
>TRBV16|-|once|TRBJ2-3
CASSGGGRDRSTDTQYF
TGTGCCAGCAGCGGAGGGGGGCGGGACAGAAGCACAGATACGCAGTATTTT
>TRBV2|TRBD1|-|TRBJ1-4
CARGQGGEKLFF
TGTGCCAGAGGACAGGGAGGTGAAAAACTGTTTTTT
>TRBV19|-|-|TRBJ2-5
CASSYTGAGEETQYF
TGTGCCAGTAGCTATACGGGAGCCGGAGAAGAGACCCAGTACTTC
>TRBV12-5|-|-|TRBJ1-4
CASGSQGVGEKLFF
TGTGCTAGTGGCTCTCAGGGAGTTGGAGAAAAACTGTTTTTT
>TRBV2|-|-|TRBJ1-6
CASLKRVNSPLHF
TGTGCCAGCTTAAAAAGAGTTAATTCACCCCTCCACTTT
>TRBV2|TRBD2|-|TRBJ2-3
CASSRSGGQGDTQYF
TGTGCCAGCAGTAGGAGCGGGGGGCAGGGAGATACGCAGTATTTT